These 10 T cell receptor beta chains came from one sample sequenced in a study of human T cells and chemical hapten exposure. MiXCR, run by TCRdb on the RACE reads, gives a single entry per CDR3 protein. Among about 42,000 distinct CDR3 sequences listed, about 8.9% were seen once. The time point: patch test 2, 6 weeks after DPC sensitization. Treatment described: therapeutic diphenylcyclopropenone sensitization with weekly scalp DPC. Sequenced material: whole blood, taken in connection with sensitization to the hapten diphenylcyclopropenone (DPC). These receptors were obtained from a middle-aged woman with alopecia areata. Some clones in this sample may be carry-over from other donors' samples.

On this clonotype: With a much larger clone just one base away, this may be a read error. This chain uses TRBV3-1 with TRBJ2-7; 8 nucleotides agree with TRBD2. CDR1 and CDR2 from the germline V gene are LGHDT and YNNKEL (reference sequence). V lost 1 base, J lost 2 bases, and 7 bases stayed unmatched. The CDR3 runs 16 residues. The CDR3 is CASSQVWREATYEQYF. CDR3 bases: TGTGCCAGCAGCCAAGTTTGGCGGGAGGCCACCTACGAGCAGTACTTC.

This clonotype has ten or more counts. This sequence joins TRBV6-6 and TRBJ1-6; 10 bases fit TRBD1. This CDR3 contains 14 residues. Trimming took 7 bases from V and 7 from J; bases not matched to a gene: 4. Germline CDR1 reads MNHNY; CDR2 reads SVGAGI (reference sequence). The CDR3 spells CASIKGQGNSPLHF. The CDR3 nucleotides are TGTGCCAGCATTAAGGGACAGGGGAATTCACCCCTCCACTTT.

This clonotype was seen more than once but under ten times. This chain joins TRBV7-9 and TRBJ2-7, with D unresolved. The CDR3 spans 12 residues. Trimming removed 2 bases from V and 6 bases from J, with 8 bases in between. Germline V CDR1 and CDR2: SEHNR, FQNEAQ (reference sequence). The DNA for the CDR3 is TGTGCCAGCAGCTTACCTGGGTTCGAGCAGTACTTC. Translating gives CASSLPGFEQYF.

The chain couples TRBV5-1 to TRBJ2-5; D ambiguous. The CDR3 extends over 13 amino acids. The germline V gene encodes CDR1 SGHRS and CDR2 YFSETQ. Trimming removed 1 base from V and 5 bases from J, with 9 bases in between. The CDR3 here is CASSLQGVETQYF. CDR3 in DNA: TGCGCCAGCAGCTTGCAAGGCGTTGAGACCCAGTACTTC.

This clonotype came up a few times. The gene calls are TRBV5-5 and TRBJ1-5, with 10 bases aligning to TRBD1. The length of the CDR3 is 14 residues. Germline CDR1 is SGHKS and CDR2 is YYEKEE (reference sequence). The V segment lost 4 bases and the J segment 6 bases; nucleotides outside the gene matches: 4. The CDR3 sequence is CASSPRDRGQPQHF. The CDR3 nucleotides are TGTGCCAGCAGCCCCAGGGACAGGGGTCAGCCCCAGCATTTT.

There are many counts of this clonotype. The CDR3 nucleotides are TGCAGCGTTGAGGGACAACCGAACACTGAAGCTTTCTTT. The encoded protein is CSVEGQPNTEAFF. The V gene is TRBV29-1, the J gene TRBJ1-1; tentatively, D is TRBD1 (6 bases). CDR1 and CDR2 (germline): SQVTM, ANQGSEA. The CDR3 spans 13 residues. Deletions cut 3 bases from V and 1 base from J, with 9 bases between.

The chain combines TRBV9 with TRBJ2-2, with unresolved D. From germline, CDR1 is SGDLS and CDR2 YYNGEE. CDR3 length: 13 residues. Trimming shortened V by 4 bases and J by 10 bases, and 14 bases separated the two germline ends. The CDR3 loop reads CASSPSVVVELFF. Here the CDR3 DNA reads TGTGCCAGCAGCCCATCAGTAGTCGTGGAGCTGTTTTTT.

As DNA, the CDR3 is TGTGCCAGCAGCGGGCAGGGGGCTCAAAATGAAAAACTGTTTTTT. Amino acids: CASSGQGAQNEKLFF. The chain uses TRBV9 and TRBJ1-4, with 8 bases that match TRBD1. The V gene end was trimmed by 3 bases and the J gene end by 5 bases; junction bases not matched to a gene: 6. This CDR3 has 15 amino acids. CDR1 is SGDLS and CDR2 is YYNGEE in the germline V gene.

Many counts were recorded for this clonotype. The chain joins TRBV4-1 to TRBJ1-5; 7 bases are a match to TRBD1. This CDR3 spans 15 amino acids. Germline V CDR1 and CDR2: MGHRA, YSYEKL. After removal of 6 bases from V and 1 base from J, the junction contained 6 bases not matched to a gene. The CDR3 loop is CASRPDRVSNQPQHF. The CDR3 DNA reads TGCGCCAGCAGACCCGACAGGGTGAGCAATCAGCCCCAGCATTTT.

This clonotype turned up a few times. The rearrangement links TRBV6-5 to TRBJ1-3; tentatively, D is TRBD1 (6 bases). Looked up from germline, CDR1 is MNHEY and CDR2 is SVGAGI. Trimming stripped 6 bases from V and 0 bases from J, with 15 bases between. The CDR3 runs 16 residues. The CDR3 sequence is CASRADREVSGNTIYF. CDR3 sequence (DNA): TGTGCCAGCAGGGCGGACAGAGAAGTCTCTGGAAACACCATATATTTT.